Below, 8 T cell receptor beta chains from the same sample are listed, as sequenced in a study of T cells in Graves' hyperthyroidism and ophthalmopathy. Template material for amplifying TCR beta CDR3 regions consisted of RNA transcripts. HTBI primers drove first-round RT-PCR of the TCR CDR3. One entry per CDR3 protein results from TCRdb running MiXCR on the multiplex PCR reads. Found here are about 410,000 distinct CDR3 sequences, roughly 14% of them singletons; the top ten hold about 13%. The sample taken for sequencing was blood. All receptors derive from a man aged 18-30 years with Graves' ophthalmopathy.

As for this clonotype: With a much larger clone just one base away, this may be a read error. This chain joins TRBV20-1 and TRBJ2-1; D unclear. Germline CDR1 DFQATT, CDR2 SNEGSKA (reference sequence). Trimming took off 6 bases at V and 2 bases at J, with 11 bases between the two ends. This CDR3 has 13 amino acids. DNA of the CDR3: TGCAGTGCGCAGGCGGCTGCCTACAATGAGCAGTTCTTC. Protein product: CSAQAAAYNEQFF.

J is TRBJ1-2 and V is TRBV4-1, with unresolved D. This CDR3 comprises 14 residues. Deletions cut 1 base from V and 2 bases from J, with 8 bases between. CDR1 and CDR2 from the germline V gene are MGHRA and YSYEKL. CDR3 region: CASSQVGLNYGYTF. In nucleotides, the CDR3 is TGCGCCAGCAGCCAAGTCGGACTGAACTATGGCTACACCTTC.

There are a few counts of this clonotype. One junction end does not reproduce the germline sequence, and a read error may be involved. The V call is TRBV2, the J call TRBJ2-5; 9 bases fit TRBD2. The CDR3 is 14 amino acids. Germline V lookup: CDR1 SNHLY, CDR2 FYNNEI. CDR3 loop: CTSSEASGVETQYF. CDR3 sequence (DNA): TGTACCAGCAGTGAGGCTAGCGGGGTGGAGACCCAGTACTTC.

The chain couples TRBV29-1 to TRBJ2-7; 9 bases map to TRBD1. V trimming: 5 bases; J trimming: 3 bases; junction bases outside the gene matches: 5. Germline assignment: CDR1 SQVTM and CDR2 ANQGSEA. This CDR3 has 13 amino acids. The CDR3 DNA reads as TGCAGCGTTTGGGGACAGGGACACTACGAGCAGTACTTC. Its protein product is CSVWGQGHYEQYF.

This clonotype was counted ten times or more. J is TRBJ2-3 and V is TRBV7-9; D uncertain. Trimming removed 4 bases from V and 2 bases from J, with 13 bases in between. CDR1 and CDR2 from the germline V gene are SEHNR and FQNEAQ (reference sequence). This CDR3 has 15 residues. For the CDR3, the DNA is TGTGCCAGCAGCTCCCCCCGCGCGAACACAGATACGCAGTATTTT. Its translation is CASSSPRANTDTQYF. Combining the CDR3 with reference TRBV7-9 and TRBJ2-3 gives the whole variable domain DTGVSQNPRHKITKRGQNVTFRCDPISEHNRLYWYRQTLGQGPEFLTYFQNEAQLEKSRLLSDRFSAERPKGSFSTLEIQRTEQGDSAMYLCASSSPRANTDTQYFGPGTRLTVL.

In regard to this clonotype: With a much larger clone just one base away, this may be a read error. The CDR3: CSVGGQGNTEAFF. The CDR3 region has the DNA TGCAGTGTTGGAGGACAGGGGAACACTGAAGCTTTCTTT. The rearrangement uses TRBV20-1 and TRBJ1-1, with 8 nucleotides matching TRBD1. V dropped 7 bases and J dropped 1; count of bases not matched to a gene: 5. This CDR3 comprises 13 residues. Germline CDR1 reads DFQATT; CDR2 reads SNEGSKA (reference sequence).

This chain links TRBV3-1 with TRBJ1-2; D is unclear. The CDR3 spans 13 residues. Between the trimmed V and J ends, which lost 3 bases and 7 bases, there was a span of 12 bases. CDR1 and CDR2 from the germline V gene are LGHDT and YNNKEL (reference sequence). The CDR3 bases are TGTGCCAGCAGCCACCATTCTAAGGCTGGCTACACCTTC. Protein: CASSHHSKAGYTF.

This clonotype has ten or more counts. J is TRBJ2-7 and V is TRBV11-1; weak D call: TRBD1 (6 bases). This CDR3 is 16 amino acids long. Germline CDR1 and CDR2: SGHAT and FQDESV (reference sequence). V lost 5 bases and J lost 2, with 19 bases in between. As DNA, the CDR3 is TGTGCCAGCAGCGCCCTCGACAGGCCTCCTACCTACGAGCAGTACTTC. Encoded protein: CASSALDRPPTYEQYF.